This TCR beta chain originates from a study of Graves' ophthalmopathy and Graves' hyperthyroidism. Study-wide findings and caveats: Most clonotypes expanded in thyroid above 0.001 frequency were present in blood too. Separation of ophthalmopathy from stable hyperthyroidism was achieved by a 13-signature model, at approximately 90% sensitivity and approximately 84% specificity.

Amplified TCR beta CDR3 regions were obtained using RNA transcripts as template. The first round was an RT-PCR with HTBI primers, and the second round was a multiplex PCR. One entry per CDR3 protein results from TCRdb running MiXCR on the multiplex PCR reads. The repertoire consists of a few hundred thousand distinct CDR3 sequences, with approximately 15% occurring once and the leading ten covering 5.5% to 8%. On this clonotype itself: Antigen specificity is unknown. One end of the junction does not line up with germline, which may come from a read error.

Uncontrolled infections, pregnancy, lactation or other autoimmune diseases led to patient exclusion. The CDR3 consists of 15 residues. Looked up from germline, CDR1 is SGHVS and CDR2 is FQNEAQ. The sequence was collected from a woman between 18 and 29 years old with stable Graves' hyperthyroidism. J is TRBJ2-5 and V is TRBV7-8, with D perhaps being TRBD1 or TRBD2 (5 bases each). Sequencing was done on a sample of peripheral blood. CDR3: CASSPSGHPQGTQYF. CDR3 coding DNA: TGTGCCAGCAGCCCCAGCGGACATCCCCAAGGGACCCAGTACTTC.